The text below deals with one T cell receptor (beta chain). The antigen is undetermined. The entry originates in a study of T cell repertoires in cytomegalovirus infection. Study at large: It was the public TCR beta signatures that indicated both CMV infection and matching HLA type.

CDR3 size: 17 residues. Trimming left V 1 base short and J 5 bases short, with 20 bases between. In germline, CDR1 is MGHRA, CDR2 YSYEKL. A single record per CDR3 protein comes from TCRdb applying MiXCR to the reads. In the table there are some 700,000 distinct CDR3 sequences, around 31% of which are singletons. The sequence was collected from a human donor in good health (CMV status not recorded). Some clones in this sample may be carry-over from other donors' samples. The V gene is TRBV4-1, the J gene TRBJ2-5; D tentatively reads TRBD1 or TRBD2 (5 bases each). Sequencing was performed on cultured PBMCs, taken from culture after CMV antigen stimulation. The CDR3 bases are TGCGCCAGCAGCCAAGCGTCCGGGACCCAATTCGACGAGACCCAGTACTTC. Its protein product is CASSQASGTQFDETQYF.